What follows are 22 T cell receptor beta chains derived from one specimen sequenced in a study of blood T cell repertoires in COVID-19. Profiling relied on immunoSEQ multiplex PCR, and the TCRdb table lists in-frame clones only, not all of them. This sample has approximately 100,000 clones, with less than 90% found just once. Material for sequencing was peripheral blood. All receptors derive from a human donor in a cohort sampled during active COVID-19.

J is TRBJ2-6 and V is TRBV2; possible D gene TRBD1, 5 bases. Trimming stripped 7 bases from V and 6 bases from J, with 10 bases between. The CDR3 has 13 amino acids. Germline-derived CDR1 and CDR2 are SNHLY and FYNNEI. CDR3 coding DNA: TGTGCCAGCACTCCGGACACGGCCAACGTCCTGACTTTC. Its translation: CASTPDTANVLTF.

J is TRBJ2-7 and V is TRBV15; D gene uncertain. Looked up from germline, CDR1 is LNHNV and CDR2 is YYDKDF (reference sequence). The germline V and J ends were trimmed by 2 bases and 3 bases, with 17 bases remaining between them. The CDR3 extends over 16 amino acids. Written as DNA, the CDR3 is TGTGCCACCAGCAGAAGGCCGGTAGCCGGCAGCTACGAGCAGTACTTC. Its translation: CATSRRPVAGSYEQYF. Supplemented by reference TRBV15 and TRBJ2-7, the full variable domain reads DAMVIQNPRYQVTQFGKPVTLSCSQTLNHNVMYWYQQKSSQAPKLLFHYYDKDFNNEADTPDNFQSRRPNTSFCFLDIRSPGLGDTAMYLCATSRRPVAGSYEQYFGPGTRLTVT.

V usage is TRBV2 and J usage is TRBJ1-6, with D possibly TRBD1 on 5 matching bases. Trimming cost V 2 bases and J 7 bases, with 9 bases left between them. This CDR3 spans 14 amino acids. CDR1 is SNHLY, CDR2 FYNNEI, per germline. The CDR3 is CASSEQGINSPLHF. The CDR3 region has the DNA TGTGCCAGCAGTGAACAGGGAATCAATTCACCCCTCCACTTT.

This chain connects TRBV7-9 to TRBJ2-3; D may be TRBD1 (7 bases). The CDR3 has 13 residues. Per germline, CDR1 SEHNR and CDR2 FQNEAQ (reference sequence). V shed 8 bases and J shed 1 base, with 10 bases lying between them. The CDR3 nucleotides read TGTGCCAGCCTCAGGGGGGGCACAGATACGCAGTATTTT. Its translation is CASLRGGTDTQYF.

J is TRBJ1-1 and V is TRBV5-1; 7 nucleotides match TRBD1. This CDR3 spans 14 amino acids. With V trimmed by 0 bases and J by 5 bases, 4 bases remained unmatched. CDR1 SGHRS and CDR2 YFSETQ come from the germline V gene. Written as DNA, the CDR3 is TGCGCCAGCAGCTTGGACAGGGGAGGAACTGAAGCTTTCTTT. The encoded protein is CASSLDRGGTEAFF.

The chain combines TRBV6-6 with TRBJ1-1; D is unresolved. Germline CDR1 is MNHNY and CDR2 is SVGAGI (reference sequence). CDR3 size: 13 residues. Trimming pared 6 bases from V and 1 base from J, leaving 9 bases between. The CDR3 loop reads CASRPRENTEAFF. The CDR3 DNA sequence: TGTGCCAGCAGGCCACGGGAGAACACTGAAGCTTTCTTT.

The V and J genes are TRBV3-1 (or the pseudogene TRBV3-2) and TRBJ2-2; D is unclear. Germline assignment: CDR1 LGHDT and CDR2 YNNKEL (reference sequence). The V and J ends lost 2 bases and 0 bases respectively, with 13 bases between them. The CDR3 totals 17 residues. As DNA, the CDR3 is TGTGCCAGCAGCCAACCGCCCCACTACGCGAACACCGGGGAGCTGTTTTTT. It encodes CASSQPPHYANTGELFF.

This chain links TRBV29-1 with TRBJ2-7, with a tentative D call TRBD2 (5 bases). Looked up from germline, CDR1 is SQVTM and CDR2 is ANQGSEA. The CDR3 is 12 residues long. V lost 6 bases and J 3 bases, leaving 12 bases between the germline ends. CDR3 sequence: CSVTAGGYEQYF. CDR3 nucleotides: TGCAGCGTGACCGCGGGTGGCTACGAGCAGTACTTC.

The V gene is TRBV5-1, the J gene TRBJ2-1; 7 nucleotides agree with TRBD1. V lost 0 bases and J lost 5; bases outside the gene matches: 2. Per germline, CDR1 SGHRS and CDR2 YFSETQ. The CDR3 is made up of 14 amino acids. CDR3 DNA: TGCGCCAGCAGCTTGGGGACAGGAAACAATGAGCAGTTCTTC. It yields the protein CASSLGTGNNEQFF.

The rearrangement joins TRBV6-2 or TRBV6-3 to TRBJ2-2; 7 nucleotides agree with TRBD2. CDR1 and CDR2 from the germline V gene are MNHEY and SVGEGT. This CDR3 is 15 amino acids long. V was clipped by 4 bases and J by 4 bases; unmatched bases: 6. This chain's CDR3 is CASSWGGKGTGELFF. The CDR3 nucleotides are TGTGCCAGCAGTTGGGGAGGGAAGGGCACCGGGGAGCTGTTTTTT.

A note on this clone: Other DNA sequences in the same sample also yield this CDR3. The CDR3: CASSVTGSTEAFF. The CDR3 DNA sequence: TGTGCCAGCAGCGTGACAGGGAGCACTGAAGCTTTCTTT. The J gene is TRBJ1-1, the V gene TRBV9; 7 bases align to TRBD1. V was clipped by 2 bases and J by 4 bases; unmatched bases: 2. The length of the CDR3 is 13 residues. Germline loops: CDR1 SGDLS, CDR2 YYNGEE.

This clone has only one observation. The chain uses TRBV9 and TRBJ2-7; 7 nucleotides agree with TRBD2. V was pared by 2 bases and J by 5 bases, with 4 bases of the junction left unmatched. Germline CDR1 reads SGDLS; CDR2 reads YYNGEE. The CDR3 runs to 13 residues. The CDR3 DNA follows: TGTGCCAGCAGCGTCAGTGGGAGGGACGAGCAGTACTTC. This gives the protein CASSVSGRDEQYF.

The rearrangement uses TRBV18 and TRBJ2-4, with TRBD1 identical over 9 bases. Germline-derived CDR1 and CDR2 are KGHSH and LQKENI. CDR3 length: 15 residues. With 3 bases clipped from V and 3 bases from J, the junction kept 3 bases outside the gene matches. The CDR3 bases are TGTGCCAGCTCACCGTCGGGACAGGGCAAAAACATTCAGTACTTC. Translating it yields CASSPSGQGKNIQYF.

CDR3 loop: CASSLILVAAIKSGYTF. CDR3 coding DNA: TGTGCCAGCAGCTTGATCTTAGTAGCAGCAATAAAAAGTGGCTACACCTTC. V gene TRBV13 combines with J gene TRBJ1-2; D call uncertain. CDR1 is PRHDT, CDR2 FYEKMQ, per germline (reference sequence). The V gene lost 3 bases and the J gene lost 7 bases, with 24 bases spanning the gap. The CDR3 consists of 17 residues.

This chain uses TRBV28 with TRBJ2-1; TRBD2 agrees at 7 bases. The CDR3 runs 14 residues. Germline values: CDR1 MDHEN, CDR2 SYDVKM. The junction had 3 bases not matched to a gene; V was cut back by 4 bases and J by 3 bases. The CDR3 protein is CASSWTGGYNEQFF. The CDR3 DNA sequence: TGTGCCAGCAGTTGGACGGGGGGCTACAATGAGCAGTTCTTC.

The CDR3 region is CASSRGLAGPLSDTQYF. DNA of the CDR3: TGTGCCAGCAGCCGGGGACTAGCGGGGCCTCTTTCAGATACGCAGTATTTT. The chain carries TRBV11-2 and TRBJ2-3; 13 positions agree with TRBD2. The V and J ends lost 5 bases and 4 bases, in that order; junction bases with no gene match: 9. The germline gives CDR1 SGHAT, CDR2 FQNNGV. The CDR3 contains 17 residues. The full variable domain, completed using reference TRBV11-2 and TRBJ2-3, is EAGVAQSPRYKIIEKRQSVAFWCNPISGHATLYWYQQILGQGPKLLIQFQNNGVVDDSQLPKDRFSAERLKGVDSTLKIQPAKLEDSAVYLCASSRGLAGPLSDTQYFGPGTRLTVL.

The V and J genes are TRBV29-1 and TRBJ2-5, with 7 nucleotides matching TRBD1. CDR3 length: 15 residues. Looked up from germline, CDR1 is SQVTM and CDR2 is ANQGSEA. V shed 6 bases and J 1 base; nucleotides not matched to a gene: 11. The CDR3 nucleotides read TGCAGCGTAGAACCGGGACAGCCACGCCAAGAGACCCAGTACTTC. This codes for CSVEPGQPRQETQYF.

V usage is TRBV6-5 and J usage is TRBJ1-6; possibly TRBD1 for D (5 bases). With 7 bases removed from V and 0 bases from J, the gap between germline ends came to 10 bases. The CDR3 is 15 amino acids. Per germline, CDR1 MNHEY and CDR2 SVGAGI. CDR3 nucleotides: TGTGCCAGCACTCTCAGGGACTCCTATAATTCACCCCTCCACTTT. The encoded protein is CASTLRDSYNSPLHF.

The rearrangement links TRBV6-2 or TRBV6-3 to TRBJ2-1; no clear D. The V and J ends lost 4 bases and 0 bases respectively, with 10 bases between them. Germline V gives CDR1 MNHEY, CDR2 SVGEGT. There are 15 residues in the CDR3. The CDR3 region has the DNA TGTGCCAGCAGTTTTACTATGAGCTCCTACAATGAGCAGTTCTTC. The encoded protein is CASSFTMSSYNEQFF.

V gene TRBV18 combines with J gene TRBJ2-7; D remains unclear. The CDR3 is made up of 12 amino acids. CDR1 and CDR2 from the germline V gene are KGHSH and LQKENI. V lost 6 bases and J lost 3, with 9 bases in between. The CDR3 DNA reads as TGTGCCAGCTCCCTACTACGCTACGAGCAGTACTTC. It encodes CASSLLRYEQYF. Full variable domain (rest looked up from reference TRBV18 and TRBJ2-7): NAGVMQNPRHLVRRRGQEARLRCSPMKGHSHVYWYRQLPEEGLKFMVYLQKENIIDESGMPKERFSAEFPKEGPSILRIQQVVRGDSAAYFCASSLLRYEQYFGPGTRLTVT.

The chain has TRBV2 and TRBJ2-1; the D gene is possibly TRBD2 (7 bases). This CDR3 has 16 amino acids. Germline-derived CDR1 and CDR2 are SNHLY and FYNNEI. The ends were cut back, 4 bases at V and 4 bases at J, with 17 bases in the middle. The CDR3 protein is CASSGAEGGGYNEQFF. CDR3 bases: TGTGCCAGCAGTGGGGCCGAGGGAGGGGGATACAATGAGCAGTTCTTC.

The chain links TRBV9 to TRBJ2-1; TRBD2 matches 12 bases. Germline V CDR1 and CDR2: SGDLS, YYNGEE. The CDR3 has 16 residues. Trimming at V came to 0 bases and at J to 6 bases, leaving 4 bases not matched to a gene. The CDR3 region is CASSVVTSGSGNEQFF. In DNA form, the CDR3 reads TGTGCCAGCAGCGTAGTGACTAGCGGGAGTGGCAATGAGCAGTTCTTC. The whole variable domain, filled in from reference TRBV9 and TRBJ2-1, reads DSGVTQTPKHLITATGQRVTLRCSPRSGDLSVYWYQQSLDQGLQFLIQYYNGEERAKGNILERFSAQQFPDLHSELNLSSLELGDSALYFCASSVVTSGSGNEQFFGPGTRLTVL.